This entry lists 24 T cell receptor beta chains sequenced from one sample in a study of blood T cell repertoires in COVID-19. Clones were read by immunoSEQ multiplex PCR, and TCRdb kept only the in-frame ones, dropping some. The sample holds over 85,000 clones, about 83% seen once. Sequencing was done on a sample of peripheral blood. These receptors all come from a man aged 40-49 years with active or convalescent COVID-19.

This chain joins TRBV7-9 and TRBJ1-6, with no clear D. The CDR3 sequence is 13 residues long. Germline V CDR1 and CDR2: SEHNR, FQNEAQ (reference sequence). V lost 10 bases, J lost 8 bases, and 15 bases lay in between. The CDR3 DNA sequence: TGTGCCACCAACCGGGGAAACCATTCACCCCTCCACTTT. Protein: CATNRGNHSPLHF. Together with reference TRBV7-9 and TRBJ1-6, the CDR3 gives the full variable domain: DTGVSQNPRHKITKRGQNVTFRCDPISEHNRLYWYRQTLGQGPEFLTYFQNEAQLEKSRLLSDRFSAERPKGSFSTLEIQRTEQGDSAMYLCATNRGNHSPLHFGNGTRLTVT.

This chain joins TRBV18 and TRBJ1-6, with 7 bases fitting TRBD1. This CDR3 contains 15 residues. The germline gives CDR1 KGHSH, CDR2 LQKENI. The V gene end was trimmed by 3 bases and the J gene end by 5 bases; junction bases not matched to a gene: 4. The CDR3 DNA sequence: TGTGCCAGCTCACCTCGGGACAGCGATAATTCACCCCTCCACTTT. This codes for CASSPRDSDNSPLHF.

The CDR3 spells CASKLGEVETQYF. The CDR3 DNA reads as TGTGCCAGCAAATTAGGGGAGGTAGAGACCCAGTACTTC. The chain employs TRBV12-3 or TRBV12-4 and TRBJ2-5; the D gene is possibly TRBD2 (6 bases). The CDR3 consists of 13 residues. Trimming took off 7 bases at V and 4 bases at J, with 13 bases between the two ends.

Comment on this clone: Other DNA sequences in this specimen translate into the identical CDR3. The CDR3 is CAWSLTGGYGYTF. For the CDR3, the DNA is TGTGCCTGGAGCTTAACAGGGGGGTATGGCTACACCTTC. The V gene is TRBV30, the J gene TRBJ1-2, with TRBD1 matching over 8 bases. From germline, CDR1 is GTSNPN and CDR2 SVGIG (reference sequence). The V segment lost 3 bases and the J segment 5 bases; nucleotides outside the gene matches: 5. The CDR3 is 13 residues long.

The rearrangement uses TRBV25-1 and TRBJ2-7, with 10 bases fitting TRBD1. Germline V gives CDR1 MGHDK, CDR2 SYGVNS. V lost 1 base, J lost 5 bases, and 2 bases stayed unmatched. The CDR3 is made up of 14 amino acids. This CDR3 is CASSEWGQGNEQYF. For the CDR3, the DNA is TGTGCCAGCAGTGAATGGGGACAGGGGAACGAGCAGTACTTC.

This rearrangement joins TRBV5-6 to TRBJ1-6, with TRBD1 matching 8 bases. CDR3 length equals 16 residues. Germline CDR1 reads SGHDT; CDR2 reads YYEEEE. With 4 bases clipped from V and 7 bases from J, the junction kept 10 bases outside the gene matches. The CDR3 region is CASSRRDRGGNSPLHF. For the CDR3, the DNA is TGTGCCAGCAGCCGCCGAGACAGGGGAGGGAATTCACCCCTCCACTTT.

V gene TRBV11-1 combines with J gene TRBJ2-2; D is possibly TRBD1 (5 bases). There are 12 residues in the CDR3. CDR1 is SGHAT and CDR2 is FQDESV in the germline V gene (reference sequence). V dropped 10 bases and J dropped 5 bases, with 11 bases sitting between them. The CDR3: CATGHLTGELFF. Written as DNA, the CDR3 is TGTGCCACTGGACATTTAACCGGGGAGCTGTTTTTT.

The V call is TRBV5-4, the J call TRBJ2-3; a weak D match, TRBD1 (6 bases). Deletions cut 0 bases from V and 8 bases from J, with 13 bases between. The CDR3 has 14 residues. Germline V gene sequence: CDR1 SGHNT, CDR2 YYREEE (reference sequence). In DNA, the CDR3 is TGTGCCAGCAGCTTGGGAGCCCAAGGGGGTACGCAGTATTTT. As protein: CASSLGAQGGTQYF.

The chain joins TRBV6-5 to TRBJ2-1; maybe TRBD1 (6 bases). Germline CDR1 and CDR2: MNHEY and SVGAGI. The CDR3 is 14 amino acids. V lost 2 bases and J 6 bases, leaving 11 bases between the germline ends. Here the CDR3 DNA reads TGTGCCAGCAGTTACGGGTCCAGGGGCAATGAGCAGTTCTTC. As protein: CASSYGSRGNEQFF.

The J gene is TRBJ2-1, the V gene TRBV10-3; D is perhaps TRBD2 (6 bases). Trimming shortened V by 4 bases and J by 7 bases, and 14 bases separated the two germline ends. The CDR3 covers 14 residues. CDR1 ENHRY and CDR2 SYGVKD come from the germline V gene. The CDR3 region has the DNA TGTGCCATCAGTGGGCGGGGTGACACTAATGAGCAGTTCTTC. This translates into CAISGRGDTNEQFF.

The rearrangement joins TRBV5-1 to TRBJ2-3; 13 nucleotides align to TRBD2. V lost 6 bases and J lost 4; bases outside the gene matches: 2. Germline V gene data show CDR1 as SGHRS and CDR2 as YFSETQ. The CDR3 consists of 14 residues. CDR3 in amino acids: CASKLAGGSDTQYF. In nucleotides, the CDR3 is TGCGCCAGCAAACTAGCGGGGGGGTCAGATACGCAGTATTTT.

This chain connects TRBV7-6 to TRBJ2-4, with D unclear. Germline values: CDR1 SGHVS, CDR2 FNYEAQ. Trimming shortened V by 5 bases and J by 0 bases, and 11 bases separated the two germline ends. The CDR3 covers 15 residues. Here the CDR3 DNA reads TGTGCCAGCAGCCCCAAATTACTAGCCAAAAACATTCAGTACTTC. Protein product: CASSPKLLAKNIQYF.

The rearrangement links TRBV3-1 (or the pseudogene TRBV3-2) to TRBJ2-3; D is unresolved. The CDR3 contains 12 residues. V dropped 1 base and J dropped 5 bases, with 4 bases sitting between them. Germline CDR1 LGHDT, CDR2 YNNKEL (reference sequence). The CDR3 DNA is TGTGCCAGCAGCCAAGCAATAGATACGCAGTATTTT. Its protein product is CASSQAIDTQYF.

The chain couples TRBV7-6 to TRBJ2-7; TRBD2 aligns across 8 bases. Trimming cost V 0 bases and J 3 bases; bases outside gene matches: 7. This CDR3 has 16 residues. Per the germline V gene, CDR1 is SGHVS and CDR2 is FNYEAQ. CDR3 nucleotides: TGTGCCAGCAGCTTAGCTCCGCCAGCGGGGGTCTACGAGCAGTACTTC. It translates to CASSLAPPAGVYEQYF.

This clone was seen once. Here the CDR3 DNA reads TGTGCCAGCAGCCACAGACAGGGGGGCTACACCTTC. Its translation: CASSHRQGGYTF. This rearrangement joins TRBV5-6 to TRBJ1-2; 8 positions match TRBD1. The CDR3 extends over 12 amino acids. With V trimmed by 4 bases and J by 8 bases, 4 bases remained unmatched. Germline CDR1 is SGHDT and CDR2 is YYEEEE.

The rearrangement links TRBV11-2 to TRBJ2-1; 8 nucleotides line up with TRBD2. Unmatched junction bases numbered 15, after V lost 2 bases and J lost 12 bases. The CDR3 covers 16 residues. From germline, CDR1 is SGHAT and CDR2 FQNNGV. The CDR3 sequence: CASSLPPLSGRAGQFF. The DNA of the CDR3 is TGTGCCAGCAGCTTACCACCCCTCAGCGGGAGAGCAGGGCAGTTCTTC.

This chain uses TRBV13 with TRBJ1-1; D is unclear. The CDR3 sequence is 13 residues long. The V gene lost 3 bases and the J gene lost 1 base, with 6 bases spanning the gap. Germline values: CDR1 PRHDT, CDR2 FYEKMQ (reference sequence). The CDR3 here is CASSLGPNTEAFF. The CDR3 DNA reads TGTGCCAGCAGCTTGGGCCCGAACACTGAAGCTTTCTTT. The whole variable domain, filled in from reference TRBV13 and TRBJ1-1, reads AAGVIQSPRHLIKEKRETATLKCYPIPRHDTVYWYQQGPGQDPQFLISFYEKMQSDKGSIPDRFSAQQFSDYHSELNMSSLELGDSALYFCASSLGPNTEAFFGQGTRLTVV.

The chain uses TRBV19 and TRBJ1-1, with D possibly matching TRBD1 (5 bases). The V end was cut by 6 bases, the J end by 2 bases, with 13 bases between. Germline CDR1 and CDR2: LNHDA and SQIVND (reference sequence). This CDR3 has 14 amino acids. The CDR3 DNA reads TGTGCCAGTAGACCTTTCGGGGGTAACACTGAAGCTTTCTTT. It encodes CASRPFGGNTEAFF.

This chain joins TRBV5-1 and TRBJ1-1, with 8 bases lining up with TRBD1. With V trimmed by 0 bases and J by 6 bases, 4 bases remained unmatched. Germline assignment: CDR1 SGHRS and CDR2 YFSETQ. This CDR3 contains 14 residues. CDR3 sequence reads: CASSLVQGAAEAFF. As DNA, the CDR3 is TGCGCCAGCAGCTTGGTCCAGGGGGCGGCTGAAGCTTTCTTT.

The gene calls are TRBV9 and TRBJ2-7; the match to TRBD1 covers 9 bases. CDR1 is SGDLS and CDR2 is YYNGEE in the germline V gene. J lost 7 bases, V lost 3 bases, and 5 bases had no gene match. This CDR3 is built from 13 residues. Here the CDR3 DNA reads TGTGCCAGCAGCGGAGGACAGGGGCGGGAGCAGTACTTC. Protein: CASSGGQGREQYF.

The V call is TRBV18, the J call TRBJ2-1; 7 bases fit TRBD1. Per germline, CDR1 KGHSH and CDR2 LQKENI. Germline trimming cut 0 bases from V and 5 bases from J; bases unmatched to any gene: 4. CDR3 length equals 15 residues. DNA of the CDR3: TGTGCCAGCTCACCACCGACAGGGTGGGACAATGAGCAGTTCTTC. This encodes CASSPPTGWDNEQFF.

This sequence joins TRBV18 and TRBJ1-2; D is undetermined. This CDR3 has 14 amino acids. Per germline, CDR1 KGHSH and CDR2 LQKENI. Trimming removed 5 bases from V and 1 base from J, with 11 bases in between. For the CDR3, the DNA is TGTGCCAGCTCAGGTAGCCGCGGTAACTATGGCTACACCTTC. Translation gives CASSGSRGNYGYTF.

V and J are TRBV11-2 and TRBJ2-2; TRBD2 matches at 11 bases. CDR3 length: 16 amino acids. V trimming: 7 bases; J trimming: 1 base; junction bases outside the gene matches: 5. Germline lookup yields CDR1 SGHAT and CDR2 FQNNGV. DNA of the CDR3: TGTGCCAGCAACCCTAGCGGGGGGAAGAACACCGGGGAGCTGTTTTTT. The encoded protein is CASNPSGGKNTGELFF.

The rearrangement links TRBV9 to TRBJ1-1; D perhaps matches TRBD1 (5 bases). The germline CDR1 and CDR2 sequences are SGDLS and YYNGEE. V lost 4 bases, J lost 0 bases, and 10 bases lay in between. This CDR3 region has 14 residues. The CDR3 nucleotides are TGTGCCAGCAGCCCCCCAGGGATGAACACTGAAGCTTTCTTT. Its translation: CASSPPGMNTEAFF.